This record covers a single TCR beta chain. Sequence at one end of the junction differs from germline and may be a read error. Libraries were prepared by immunoSEQ multiplex PCR; TCRdb keeps only in-frame clonotypes and omits some of them. The table shows about 97,000 clones, with around 90% occurring only once. CDR1 and CDR2 (germline): SSHAT, FNYEAQ (reference sequence). The CDR3 is 17 residues long. This record belongs to a study of siplizumab effects on memory and regulatory T cells. The sequence came from a human donor in good health. The chain uses TRBV7-7 and TRBJ2-2; TRBD2 matches at 9 bases. Sequenced input: non-Treg CD4+ T cells sorted from blood. The CDR3 loop reads CASSLEEVSGRSGELFF. The CDR3 coding sequence is TGTGCTAGCAGCTTAGAAGAAGTTAGCGGGAGAAGCGGGGAGCTGTTTTTT.